A selection of T cell receptor beta chains follows, all from one sample in a study of siplizumab effects on memory and regulatory T cells. This table comes from immunoSEQ multiplex PCR, and its TCRdb copy is limited to in-frame clones, with some not included. Of tens of thousands of clones listed, around 90% are singletons. The material sequenced was CD8+ T cells sorted from blood. Every receptor here comes from a human donor in good health. The CDR3 runs from the conserved cysteine through the conserved F or W. The D gene is left open where the match is weak. Clone size, where shown, is once, few, many, or a class for clones that have expanded.

V	size	J	D	DNA	CDR3
TRBV6-1	NA	TRBJ1-1	NA	TGTGCCAGCAGTGACCTCAGACAGAGACCAAACACTGAAGCTTTCTTT	CASSDLRQRPNTEAFF
TRBV7-8	NA	TRBJ2-2	NA	TGTGCCAGCAGCTTCGACAGGACGAACACCGGGGAGCTGTTTTTT	CASSFDRTNTGELFF
TRBV7-9	once	TRBJ1-3	NA	TGTGCCAGCCCCGATGGACGAAACACCATATATTTT	CASPDGRNTIYF
TRBV7-6	NA	TRBJ2-5	NA	TGTGCCAGCAGCCCCCCGGGGGCCGAGACCCAGTACTTC	CASSPPGAETQYF
TRBV19	NA	TRBJ2-1	TRBD2	TGTGCCAGTACCCGAGCGGGAGCTTACAATGAGCAGTTCTTC	CASTRAGAYNEQFF
TRBV11-2	NA	TRBJ2-1	TRBD2	TGTGCCAGCAGCCCCTTAGCGGGTTTAAATGAGCAGTTCTTC	CASSPLAGLNEQFF
TRBV7-7	NA	TRBJ2-1	NA	TGTGCCAGCAGCTTAAACCCGTACAATGAGCAGTTCTTC	CASSLNPYNEQFF
TRBV7-6	NA	TRBJ1-2	TRBD1	TGTGCCAGCAGCGATACGACAGGGGGCGGTGGTGGCTACACCTTC	CASSDTTGGGGGYTF
TRBV13	NA	TRBJ2-7	TRBD2	TGTGCCAGCAGGGAACAACTAGCGGGCTCCTACGAGCAGTACTTC	CASREQLAGSYEQYF
TRBV5-1	once	TRBJ2-3	TRBD2	TGCGCCAGCAGCTTGGCCGGGGGACTAGCGGGGGGCCCTATCACAGATACGCAGTATTTT	CASSLAGGLAGGPITDTQYF
TRBV7-9	NA	TRBJ2-7	NA	TGTGCCAGCAGCTTAGTTTCCGACAGCCCCTACGAGCAGTACTTC	CASSLVSDSPYEQYF